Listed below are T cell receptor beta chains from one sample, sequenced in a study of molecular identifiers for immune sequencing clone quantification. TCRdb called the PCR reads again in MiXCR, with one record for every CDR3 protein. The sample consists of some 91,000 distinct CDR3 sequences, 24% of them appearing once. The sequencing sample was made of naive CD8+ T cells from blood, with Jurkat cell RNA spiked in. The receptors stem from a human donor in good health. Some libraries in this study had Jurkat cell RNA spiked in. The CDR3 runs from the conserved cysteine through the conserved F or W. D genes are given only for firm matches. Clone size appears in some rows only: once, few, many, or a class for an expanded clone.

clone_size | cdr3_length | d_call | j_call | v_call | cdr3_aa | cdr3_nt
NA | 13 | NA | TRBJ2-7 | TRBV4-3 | CASRQRGDYEQYF | TGCGCCAGCAGACAAAGAGGAGACTACGAGCAGTACTTC
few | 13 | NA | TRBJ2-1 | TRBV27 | CASSLFIRQEQFF | TGTGCCAGCAGTTTATTTATCCGGCAGGAGCAGTTCTTC
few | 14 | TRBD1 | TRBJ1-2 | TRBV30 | CAWEPNRGDYGYTF | TGTGCCTGGGAACCGAACAGGGGAGACTATGGCTACACCTTC
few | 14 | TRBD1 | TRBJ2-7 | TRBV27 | CASSAPWTGSEQYF | TGTGCCAGCAGTGCCCCCTGGACAGGCTCCGAGCAGTACTTC
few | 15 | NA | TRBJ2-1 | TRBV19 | CASTPEAHGSNEQFF | TGTGCCAGTACCCCTGAGGCCCACGGTAGCAATGAGCAGTTCTTC
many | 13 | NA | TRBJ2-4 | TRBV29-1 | CSVEVRTENIQYF | TGCAGCGTTGAAGTTCGTACAGAAAACATTCAGTACTTC
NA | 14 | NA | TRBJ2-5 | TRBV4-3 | CASSQPDAQEPQYF | TGCGCCAGCAGCCAGCCCGATGCCCAAGAGCCCCAGTACTTC
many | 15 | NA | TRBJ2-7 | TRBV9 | CASSARAVPTYEQYF | TGTGCCAGCAGCGCCCGCGCAGTACCGACCTACGAGCAGTACTTC
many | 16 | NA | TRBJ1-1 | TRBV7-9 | CASSLRLSPREAEAFF | TGTGCCAGCAGCTTACGGCTCAGCCCACGAGAGGCTGAAGCTTTCTTT
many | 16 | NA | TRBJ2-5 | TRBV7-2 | CASSLGGQPYRETQYF | TGTGCCAGCAGCTTAGGTGGTCAACCTTATAGGGAGACCCAGTACTTC
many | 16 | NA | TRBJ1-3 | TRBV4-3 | CASSQDTGSAGNTIYF | TGCGCCAGCAGCCAAGATACGGGGTCAGCGGGAAACACCATATATTTT
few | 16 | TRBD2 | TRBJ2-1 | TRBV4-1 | CASSHLAGGGSNEQFF | TGCGCCAGCAGCCACTTAGCGGGCGGAGGTAGCAATGAGCAGTTCTTC
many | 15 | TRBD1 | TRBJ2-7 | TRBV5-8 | CASSYGTGYRYEQYF | TGTGCCAGCAGCTACGGGACAGGGTATCGGTACGAGCAGTACTTC
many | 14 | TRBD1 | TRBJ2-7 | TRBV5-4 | CASSSRTGGYEQYF | TGTGCCAGCAGCTCCCGGACAGGGGGCTACGAGCAGTACTTC
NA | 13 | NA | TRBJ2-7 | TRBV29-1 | CSARAGDSYKQYF | TGCAGCGCCCGAGCAGGGGACTCCTACAAGCAGTACTTC
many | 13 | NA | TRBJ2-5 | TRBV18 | CASSQDLEETQYF | TGTGCCAGCTCCCAAGACTTGGAAGAGACCCAGTACTTC
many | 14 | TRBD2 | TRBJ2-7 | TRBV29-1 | CSVDGLVGTYEQYF | TGCAGCGTTGACGGACTAGTGGGGACCTACGAGCAGTACTTC
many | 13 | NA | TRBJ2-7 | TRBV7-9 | CASSPRESPEQYF | TGTGCCAGCAGCCCCCGGGAGTCTCCCGAGCAGTACTTC
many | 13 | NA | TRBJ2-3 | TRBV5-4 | CASSFGGGDTQYF | TGTGCCAGCAGCTTTGGGGGAGGAGATACGCAGTATTTT
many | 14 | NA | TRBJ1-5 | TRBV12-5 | CASGLLGSSQPQHF | TGTGCTAGTGGTTTGTTGGGGAGCAGCCAGCCCCAGCATTTT
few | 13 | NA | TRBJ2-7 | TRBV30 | CALEKEISYEQYF | TGTGCCTTGGAGAAGGAAATCTCCTACGAGCAGTACTTC
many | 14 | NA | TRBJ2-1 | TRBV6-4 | CASSALPGYNEQFF | TGTGCCAGCAGTGCCCTGCCCGGCTACAATGAGCAGTTCTTC
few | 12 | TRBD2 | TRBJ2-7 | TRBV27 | CASSTSGGEQYF | TGTGCCAGTAGTACTAGCGGTGGGGAGCAGTACTTC
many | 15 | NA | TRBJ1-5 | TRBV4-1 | CASSQGGWDNQPQHF | TGCGCCAGCAGCCAGGGGGGTTGGGACAATCAGCCCCAGCATTTT
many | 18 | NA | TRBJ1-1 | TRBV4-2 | CASSPRGQALVRNTEAFF | TGTGCCAGCAGCCCCCGGGGGCAGGCGTTGGTGAGGAACACTGAAGCTTTCTTT
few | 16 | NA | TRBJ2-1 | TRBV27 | CASSPNTVSSYNEQFF | TGTGCCAGCAGTCCTAATACGGTGAGCTCCTACAATGAGCAGTTCTTC
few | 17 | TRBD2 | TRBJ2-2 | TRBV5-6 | CASSLALRGLNTGELFF | TGTGCCAGCAGCTTGGCCCTTAGGGGACTAAACACCGGGGAGCTGTTTTTT
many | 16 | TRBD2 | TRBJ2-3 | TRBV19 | CASSIGTRALADTQYF | TGTGCCAGTAGTATCGGGACTAGGGCTTTGGCAGATACGCAGTATTTT
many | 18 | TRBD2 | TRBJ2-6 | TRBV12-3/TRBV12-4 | CASSSTGLEISGANVLTF | TGTGCCAGCAGTTCTACGGGACTAGAAATCTCTGGGGCCAACGTCCTGACTTTC
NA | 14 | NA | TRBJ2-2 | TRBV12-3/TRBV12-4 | CASFGTLLSGGLFF | TGTGCCAGCTTCGGGACACTTCTGTCCGGGGGGCTGTTTTTT
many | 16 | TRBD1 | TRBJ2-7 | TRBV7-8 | CASSLAGTEYSYEQYF | TGTGCCAGCAGCTTAGCGGGGACAGAATACTCCTACGAGCAGTACTTC
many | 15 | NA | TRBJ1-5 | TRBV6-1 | CASSEWGVGNQPQHF | TGTGCCAGCAGTGAATGGGGGGTAGGCAATCAGCCCCAGCATTTT
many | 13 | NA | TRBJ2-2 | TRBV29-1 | CSVVGRGTGELFF | TGCAGCGTTGTCGGGAGAGGCACCGGGGAGCTGTTTTTT
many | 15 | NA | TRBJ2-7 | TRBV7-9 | CASSPRDSLSYEQYF | TGTGCCAGCAGCCCCAGAGACAGCCTCTCCTACGAGCAGTACTTC
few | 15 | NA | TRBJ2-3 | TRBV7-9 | CASRKGELIADTQYF | TGTGCCAGCCGAAAGGGGGAATTAATAGCAGATACGCAGTATTTT
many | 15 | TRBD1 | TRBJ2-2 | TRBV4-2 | CASSQEQGDTGELFF | TGTGCCAGCAGCCAAGAACAGGGGGACACCGGGGAGCTGTTTTTT
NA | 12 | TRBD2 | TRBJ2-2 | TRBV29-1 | CSAFSGKGELFF | TGCAGCGCCTTCAGCGGGAAAGGGGAGCTGTTTTTT
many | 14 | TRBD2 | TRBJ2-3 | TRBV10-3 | CAISKPGGLNTQYF | TGTGCCATCAGTAAGCCGGGGGGGCTGAATACGCAGTATTTT
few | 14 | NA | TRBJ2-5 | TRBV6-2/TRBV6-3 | CASSPTRSSYAQYF | TGTGCCAGCAGTCCCACGAGGTCTAGTTACGCCCAGTACTTC
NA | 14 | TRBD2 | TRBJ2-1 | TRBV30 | CAWTGGSVDNEQFF | TGTGCCTGGACAGGCGGGAGCGTTGACAATGAGCAGTTCTTC
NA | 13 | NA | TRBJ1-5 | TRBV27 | CASNLYSNQPQHF | TGTGCCAGCAACCTATATAGCAATCAGCCCCAGCATTTT
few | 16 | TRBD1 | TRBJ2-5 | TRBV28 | CASSLDSGQAPETQYF | TGTGCCAGCAGTTTAGATTCGGGACAGGCTCCGGAGACCCAGTACTTC
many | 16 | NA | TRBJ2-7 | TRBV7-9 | CASSLGATVSSYEQYF | TGTGCCAGCAGCTTAGGGGCGACTGTGAGCTCCTACGAGCAGTACTTC